This entry concerns a single T cell receptor (beta chain). This sample is drawn from a study of shared clonotypes between healthy human individuals. Per the germline V gene, CDR1 is SEHNR and CDR2 is FQNEAQ (reference sequence). Trimming shortened V by 6 bases and J by 0 bases, and 11 bases separated the two germline ends. This CDR3 comprises 14 residues. Execution of the assay was at deep level. Each replicate PCR on the sorted subsets used about 220 ng DNA (roughly 30,000 T cell genomes). The data were produced by immunoSEQ multiplex PCR, yet TCRdb's version contains in-frame clones alone and is incomplete. The table records 2,100,000 or so clones, about 94% of them present only once.

The chain uses TRBV7-9 and TRBJ2-5; a possible D gene is TRBD1 (5 bases). The sequencing input was naive CD4+ T cells sorted from blood. Subset described: CD45RA+ positively selected. The sequence came from a man in his late teens or twenties in good health. The chain's CDR3 is CASSSRQNQETQYF. The DNA for the CDR3 is TGTGCCAGCAGTTCCCGACAGAACCAAGAGACCCAGTACTTC. The whole variable domain, remainder taken from reference TRBV7-9 and TRBJ2-5, is DTGVSQNPRHKITKRGQNVTFRCDPISEHNRLYWYRQTLGQGPEFLTYFQNEAQLEKSRLLSDRFSAERPKGSFSTLEIQRTEQGDSAMYLCASSSRQNQETQYFGPGTRLLVL.